The 22 T cell receptor beta chains below come from one sample, sequenced in a study of shared clonotypes between healthy human individuals (dated by TCRdb to about 2020). The library was prepared using the immunoSEQ multiplex PCR assay. Entries here come from immuneACCESS through TCRdb and include only in-frame sequences with V and J called. Some clones fail to appear in such tables; in the studies checked, an unresolved V gene covers under half of the shortfall, and the cause of the remainder is unknown. In this sample the table shows millions of clones, approximately 90% of which occur a single time. The biggest ten clones account for over 0.12% of the sample. Sequences were obtained from naive CD4+ T cells sorted from blood. Explained via the paper, the cell subset or site label denotes: CD45RA+ positively selected. These receptors were collected from a man younger than 35 in good health.

The chain employs TRBV6-6 and TRBJ2-7, with 9 bases matching TRBD1. CDR3 length: 13 residues. Germline loops: CDR1 MNHNY, CDR2 SVGAGI (reference sequence). J was trimmed by 7 bases and V by 6 bases; bases with no gene match: 7. The CDR3 loop reads CASSLQGAGEQYF. The CDR3 DNA is TGTGCCAGCAGCCTACAGGGGGCTGGGGAGCAGTACTTC.

V is TRBV2 and J is TRBJ1-2; no reliable D call. Germline V gives CDR1 SNHLY, CDR2 FYNNEI. V was clipped by 6 bases and J by 8 bases, with 10 bases between them. The CDR3 has 11 residues. This chain's CDR3 is CASRSFGGYTF. In DNA form, the CDR3 reads TGTGCCAGCAGATCCTTCGGGGGCTACACCTTC.

V is TRBV28 and J is TRBJ1-4; D is possibly TRBD1 (5 bases). Germline loops: CDR1 MDHEN, CDR2 SYDVKM. Deletions cut 2 bases from V and 4 bases from J, with 17 bases between. The CDR3 contains 17 residues. The CDR3 loop is CASSLRGQGWSNEKLFF. The DNA for the CDR3 is TGTGCCAGCAGTTTAAGAGGGCAGGGATGGAGTAATGAAAAACTGTTTTTT.

In its sample, this clone was seen once. V usage is TRBV6-6 and J usage is TRBJ2-2; D may correspond to TRBD1 or TRBD2 (6 bases each). CDR3 length: 16 residues. Trimming took off 0 bases at V and 3 bases at J, with 11 bases between the two ends. Germline CDR1 is MNHNY and CDR2 is SVGAGI (reference sequence). The CDR3 nucleotides read TGTGCCAGCAGTTACTCGGGGGGCGCGGACACCGGGGAGCTGTTTTTT. It is translated as CASSYSGGADTGELFF.

This chain connects TRBV7-9 to TRBJ1-2, with D hard to call. Germline V gene data show CDR1 as SEHNR and CDR2 as FQNEAQ (reference sequence). CDR3 size: 17 residues. Trimming shortened V by 0 bases and J by 5 bases, and 19 bases separated the two germline ends. In DNA form, the CDR3 reads TGTGCCAGCAGCTTAGCCTACGTAAGCCTTGGCCGGTATGGCTACACCTTC. Its translation: CASSLAYVSLGRYGYTF.

This clone was recorded a few times. The V and J genes are TRBV18 and TRBJ1-1; D ambiguous. V was clipped by 2 bases and J by 1 base, with 8 bases between them. The CDR3 spans 14 residues. Germline CDR1 KGHSH, CDR2 LQKENI. The CDR3 DNA reads as TGTGCCAGCTCACCATACGACAAGAACACTGAAGCTTTCTTT. Protein product: CASSPYDKNTEAFF.

The chain employs TRBV2 and TRBJ1-1, with TRBD1 identical over 7 bases. From germline, CDR1 is SNHLY and CDR2 FYNNEI. The trim removed 8 bases at V and 2 bases at J, leaving 11 bases unmatched. The CDR3 is 15 residues long. The chain's CDR3 is CASRSGRQGNTEAFF. CDR3 sequence (DNA): TGTGCCAGCCGGTCGGGCCGACAGGGCAACACTGAAGCTTTCTTT.

V is TRBV5-6 and J is TRBJ2-2; D perhaps matches TRBD1 (6 bases). The V end lost 0 bases, the J end lost 1 base, and 13 bases lay between the germline ends. The CDR3 is 17 amino acids. From germline, CDR1 is SGHDT and CDR2 YYEEEE. The CDR3 loop is CASSLEAGARNTGELFF. The CDR3 DNA follows: TGTGCCAGCAGCTTGGAAGCAGGGGCTCGGAACACCGGGGAGCTGTTTTTT.

Points on this clone: Other DNA sequences in this specimen translate into the identical CDR3. The chain is built from TRBV10-2 and TRBJ2-5; D not certain. The germline V gene has CDR1 WSHSY and CDR2 SAAADI. The V gene lost 6 bases and the J gene lost 3 bases, with 5 bases spanning the gap. The CDR3 runs 11 residues. CDR3 DNA: TGCGCCAGCAGCGGTAAAGAGACCCAGTACTTC. It translates to CASSGKETQYF.

The V gene is TRBV30, the J gene TRBJ2-7; D is perhaps TRBD1 (6 bases). V shed 2 bases and J shed 6 bases, with 11 bases lying between them. CDR3 length: 12 amino acids. Looked up from germline, CDR1 is GTSNPN and CDR2 is SVGIG (reference sequence). DNA for the CDR3: TGTGCCTGGAGTCTTACAGGGCTCGAGCAGTACTTC. Encoded protein: CAWSLTGLEQYF.

This clone came up once. This chain links TRBV5-1 with TRBJ1-1; D unclear. This CDR3 is built from 12 residues. Trimming stripped 0 bases from V and 8 bases from J, with 8 bases between. Looked up from germline, CDR1 is SGHRS and CDR2 is YFSETQ. CDR3: CASSLEVGEAFF. The CDR3 region has the DNA TGCGCCAGCAGCTTGGAGGTTGGGGAAGCTTTCTTT.

This chain links TRBV6-6 with TRBJ1-6; a possible D gene is TRBD1 (5 bases). The V gene's germline CDR1 is MNHNY and CDR2 SVGAGI (reference sequence). The germline V and J ends were trimmed by 6 bases and 13 bases, with 22 bases remaining between them. The CDR3 spans 15 residues. This CDR3 is CASRRGGGLRWPLHF. The CDR3 coding sequence is TGTGCCAGCAGGAGGGGTGGCGGGCTCCGGTGGCCCCTCCACTTT.

This rearrangement joins TRBV30 to TRBJ1-5, with a possible D match to TRBD1 (6 bases). This CDR3 comprises 14 residues. Germline V CDR1 and CDR2: GTSNPN, SVGIG (reference sequence). V was shortened by 2 bases and J by 5 bases, with 13 bases between the two germline ends. Here the CDR3 reads CAWSQAGAHQPQHF. In DNA, the CDR3 is TGTGCCTGGAGTCAGGCAGGGGCACATCAGCCCCAGCATTTT.

The chain recombines TRBV6-5 with TRBJ2-7; no firm D call. V was clipped by 2 bases and J by 0 bases, with 8 bases between them. Germline loops: CDR1 MNHEY, CDR2 SVGAGI. The CDR3 sequence is 14 residues long. The CDR3 reads CASSYPLSSYEQYF. Written as DNA, the CDR3 is TGTGCCAGCAGTTACCCGCTTAGCTCCTACGAGCAGTACTTC.

V gene TRBV7-2 combines with J gene TRBJ2-7, with D possibly matching TRBD2 (7 bases). V was pared by 1 base and J by 1 base, with 14 bases between. The CDR3 has 16 amino acids. CDR1 and CDR2 (germline): SGHTA, FQGNSA. The CDR3 is CASSLGIRGGSYEQYF. The CDR3 DNA reads TGTGCCAGCAGCTTAGGTATCAGGGGAGGGTCCTACGAGCAGTACTTC.

The chain carries TRBV18 and TRBJ2-5; TRBD1 agrees at 8 bases. V trimming: 4 bases; J trimming: 4 bases; junction bases outside the gene matches: 2. The CDR3 is 13 amino acids. In germline, CDR1 is KGHSH, CDR2 LQKENI. The CDR3 here is CASSQDRGETQYF. The CDR3 DNA reads TGTGCCAGCTCACAAGACAGGGGAGAGACCCAGTACTTC.

The gene calls are TRBV9 and TRBJ2-7; TRBD1 matches at 10 bases. This CDR3 is 14 amino acids long. Trimming at V came to 2 bases and at J to 6 bases, leaving 5 bases not matched to a gene. The germline V gene encodes CDR1 SGDLS and CDR2 YYNGEE. The CDR3, as DNA: TGTGCCAGCAGCGTTACCGGGACAGGGGCCGAGCAGTACTTC. This gives the protein CASSVTGTGAEQYF.

This chain uses TRBV4-3 with TRBJ2-1, with TRBD1 as a possible D gene (6 bases). This CDR3 has 13 residues. Germline V CDR1 and CDR2: LGHNA, YSLEER. The V end was cut by 3 bases, the J end by 4 bases, with 7 bases between. CDR3 loop: CASSHTGYNEQFF. CDR3 bases: TGCGCCAGCAGCCATACAGGGTACAATGAGCAGTTCTTC.

The chain uses TRBV11-3 and TRBJ1-1; D gene unclear. The germline V and J ends were trimmed by 2 bases and 0 bases, with 7 bases remaining between them. Germline assignment: CDR1 SGHNT and CDR2 YENEEA. The CDR3 runs to 14 residues. The CDR3 region is CASSLSGMNTEAFF. The CDR3 bases are TGTGCCAGCAGCTTAAGTGGAATGAACACTGAAGCTTTCTTT.

The rearrangement uses TRBV28 and TRBJ1-2, with a possible D match to TRBD1 (6 bases). Germline assignment: CDR1 MDHEN and CDR2 SYDVKM. This CDR3 spans 13 amino acids. Trimming took 2 bases from V and 8 from J, leaving 12 bases between them. CDR3 nucleotides: TGTGCCAGCAGTTTAGGGGGGGGCGGCGGCTACACCTTC. Its translation is CASSLGGGGGYTF.

This clone has just a few counts. The chain couples TRBV27 to TRBJ1-6; 8 bases are a match to TRBD1. CDR1 and CDR2 (germline): MNHEY, SMNVEV (reference sequence). This CDR3 contains 16 residues. V shed 2 bases, J shed 5 bases, and the junction held 5 bases outside the gene matches. The CDR3 is CASSLQGQDNNSPLHF. The CDR3 region has the DNA TGTGCCAGCAGTTTACAGGGACAGGACAATAATTCACCCCTCCACTTT.

On this clone: The sample has other DNA sequences that encode this CDR3 too. This chain connects TRBV11-2 to TRBJ2-7; D gene uncertain. Trimming took off 2 bases at V and 6 bases at J, with 5 bases between the two ends. Germline V gene lookup returns CDR1 SGHAT and CDR2 FQNNGV. The CDR3 sequence is 11 residues long. CDR3 nucleotide sequence: TGTGCCAGCAGCTTAATCGGCGAGCAGTACTTC. Encoded protein: CASSLIGEQYF.